This record looks at one T cell receptor (beta chain) sequence and its context. As yet, its antigen is unknown. The CDR3 is 15 amino acids. Germline V CDR1 and CDR2: GTSNPN, SVGIG (reference sequence). Unmatched junction bases numbered 6, after V lost 1 base and J lost 7 bases. The entry originates in a study of graft-versus-host responses after intestinal transplantation. Study conclusions and caveats: Declining HvG levels early post-transplant were linked to peak circulating GvH clone levels. GvH clones appeared in recipient marrow, some first in ileum or blood.

Only in-frame clones appear in the TCRdb table, and some are missing; sequencing was by immunoSEQ multiplex PCR. The sample yields tens of thousands of clones, around 86% seen once. This TCR derives from a human patient who received an intestinal transplant, so some T cells may come from the graft donor. Source: PBMCs, taken roughly 34 months after transplant. V and J are TRBV30 and TRBJ1-4; TRBD1 aligns across 10 bases. The CDR3 here is CAWSEKTGGFEKLFF. Here the CDR3 DNA reads TGTGCCTGGAGTGAAAAGACAGGGGGCTTTGAAAAACTGTTTTTT.